This T cell receptor (beta chain) originates from a study of blood T cell repertoires in COVID-19. Study context: The United States, Italy and Spain supplied acute and convalescent COVID-19 samples. T cells, B-cell-depleted T cells, or PBMCs provided the cDNA or gDNA that served as material.

This clone showed up just a few times. The protocol was immunoSEQ multiplex PCR, while the TCRdb copy is restricted to in-frame clones and leaves out a portion. Here the sample spans some 70,000 clones, less than 85% being singletons. From germline, CDR1 is LGHNT and CDR2 FRNRAP. Trimming stripped 8 bases from V and 1 base from J, with 12 bases between. The CDR3 is 13 amino acids. This clonotype originated in a man aged 50 to 60 with COVID-19, enrolled during active disease. V usage is TRBV12-5 and J usage is TRBJ2-7; D gene uncertain. The specimen sequenced was peripheral blood. CDR3 nucleotide sequence: TGTGCTAGTCGTCAGGCGTTGTCCTACGAGCAGTACTTC. This encodes CASRQALSYEQYF.